This is a list of T cell receptor beta chains from one sample in a study of PD-1 blockade in classical Hodgkin lymphoma. Some clones are missing from TCRdb's copy, which holds only in-frame ones; the method was immunoSEQ multiplex PCR. Of around 13,000 clones listed, 81% are singletons. The material was peripheral blood mononuclear cells (PBMCs), obtained at baseline. These receptors were taken from a human donor with classical Hodgkin lymphoma. The CDR3 runs from the conserved cysteine through the conserved F or W. Fields, in order: J gene, D gene, V gene, CDR3 protein. A D gene is named only where the DNA matches it firmly.

>TRBJ2-3|TRBD2|TRBV7-2
CASSSSGKGGDTQYF
>TRBJ2-7|-|TRBV5-6
CASTTWGSEQYF
>TRBJ2-1|-|TRBV13
CASSPRGGTYNEQFF
>TRBJ2-3|TRBD2|TRBV5-4
CASSFQRGRTDTQYF
>TRBJ1-3|-|TRBV5-1
CASREAWGGSGNTIYF
>TRBJ2-5|-|TRBV18
CASSPLPVTQGIETQYF
>TRBJ2-1|-|TRBV9
CASSSTEDYWTVEQFF
>TRBJ2-5|-|TRBV4-2
CASSQDLYNQETQYF
>TRBJ1-5|-|TRBV7-8
CASSVLPVRNQPQHF
>TRBJ2-5|-|TRBV10-3
CAISDGQETQYF
>TRBJ1-5|-|TRBV5-1
CASSFDPGRVDQPQHF
>TRBJ2-3|-|TRBV6-5
CASSYSNTDTQYF
>TRBJ2-1|-|TRBV19
CASSIGAEGTSYNEQFF
>TRBJ2-7|-|TRBV28
CASSLPSRGSYEQYF
>TRBJ1-1|-|TRBV7-9
CASSLQTGGTEAFF
>TRBJ1-5|-|TRBV7-9
CASSLSGGSNQPQHF
>TRBJ1-2|-|TRBV5-6
CASSLDRLYGYTF
>TRBJ1-5|-|TRBV13
CASSSRTGNQPQHF
>TRBJ1-5|-|TRBV6-5
CASSQWGSNQPQHF
>TRBJ2-3|TRBD2|TRBV18
CASSLTSGGQYF
>TRBJ1-1|-|TRBV6-5
CASSLAFATEAFF
>TRBJ1-2|-|TRBV27
CASSPIGATGYTF
>TRBJ1-1|-|TRBV5-1
CASSFGQSNTEAFF
>TRBJ2-2|TRBD1|TRBV19
CASSWTGETTGELFF
>TRBJ2-1|-|TRBV5-1
CASSWTGRGPYNEQFF
>TRBJ1-3|-|TRBV6-5
CASSYRDSGNTIYF
>TRBJ1-1|TRBD1|TRBV6-1
CASSEPTGYGAFF
>TRBJ2-7|-|TRBV21-1
CASSDGIAGRGDYEQYF
>TRBJ2-1|-|TRBV4-3
CASSQVDRGGMYEQFF
>TRBJ1-2|-|TRBV7-2
CASSFQGDYGYTF
>TRBJ2-1|-|TRBV11-2
CASSQNRDYEQFF
>TRBJ2-5|-|TRBV6-6
CASSVHRDQTQYF
>TRBJ1-2|-|TRBV5-4
CASSPLQGYGYTF
>TRBJ1-3|-|TRBV7-7
CASSPTGGRSGNTIYF
>TRBJ1-5|-|TRBV29-1
CSVVGGVDQPQHF
>TRBJ1-3|TRBD1|TRBV5-5
CASSLLPGGTGPSGNTIYF
>TRBJ2-1|TRBD2|TRBV11-1
CASSPRTSGLHNEQFF
>TRBJ2-3|TRBD2|TRBV5-4
CASRLAGSNTDTQYF
>TRBJ2-5|-|TRBV28
CASARGLRRETQYF
>TRBJ2-7|-|TRBV4-1
CASSFGPAYEQYF
>TRBJ2-7|-|TRBV6-1
CASQTGTHPYEQYF